This TCR beta chain emerged from a study of shared clonotypes between healthy human individuals. Study overall: The donors, two women and a few men, were aged 18 to 49. Study outcomes and limitations: The study found lower generation probabilities in non-shared clonotypes than in those shared by all four donors. In general, naive subsets displayed greater estimated richness than memory subsets did.

Trimming took 7 bases from V and 0 from J, leaving 15 bases between them. The V gene's germline CDR1 is MNHNS and CDR2 SASEGT. The CDR3 runs 15 residues. The data were produced by immunoSEQ multiplex PCR, yet TCRdb's version contains in-frame clones alone and is incomplete. The sample shows about 1.5 million clones, 98% of them seen only once. As concerns this clone: Its target is not known.

Input material: naive CD4+ T cells sorted from blood. The subset here: CD45RA+ positively selected. The chain carries TRBV6-1 and TRBJ1-1; D gene unclear. The receptor comes from a man aged 25 to 45 in good health. The CDR3 spells CASNRPIAMNTEAFF. For the CDR3, the DNA is TGTGCCAGCAATAGGCCGATCGCTATGAACACTGAAGCTTTCTTT.